One sample yielded the 21 T cell receptor beta chains listed below, sequenced in a study of identifying expanded T cells in peripheral blood (dated by TCRdb to about 2019). Library preparation employed the immunoSEQ multiplex PCR assay. The source is immuneACCESS, and TCRdb retained only in-frame sequences with V and J called. Part of the clones is not carried over; for the studies checked, unresolved V genes explain less than half of this, and the remainder is unexplained. This sample is represented by around 75,000 clones; roughly 90% of them were singletons. The ten top clones hold more than 2.5% of the sample. The sequenced material came from blood. The receptor source for this set is a person aged 18 to 69 in good health.

This sequence joins TRBV5-1 and TRBJ2-6; 9 bases line up with TRBD2. The CDR3 covers 19 residues. The germline CDR1 and CDR2 sequences are SGHRS and YFSETQ. Unmatched junction bases numbered 12, after V lost 4 bases and J lost 1 base. CDR3 sequence reads: CASSVSWASGVSGANVLTF. The CDR3 region has the DNA TGCGCCAGCAGCGTGTCGTGGGCTAGCGGGGTTTCTGGGGCCAACGTCCTGACTTTC.

V and J are TRBV9 and TRBJ2-1, with D uncertain. CDR3 length equals 15 residues. The V end was cut by 0 bases, the J end by 0 bases, with 7 bases between. The germline gives CDR1 SGDLS, CDR2 YYNGEE. The CDR3 nucleotides are TGTGCCAGCAGCGTAGCCCCCTACTCCTACAATGAGCAGTTCTTC. Encoded protein: CASSVAPYSYNEQFF.

The chain employs TRBV20-1 and TRBJ1-1; tentative D call: TRBD1 (6 bases). Germline loops: CDR1 DFQATT, CDR2 SNEGSKA (reference sequence). The CDR3 loop spans 11 amino acids. V lost 6 bases and J 9 bases, leaving 14 bases between the germline ends. The CDR3 loop is CSAHRQEQAFF. The CDR3 coding sequence is TGCAGTGCCCACCGACAGGAGCAAGCTTTCTTT.

A few counts support this clone. CDR3 bases: TGCGCCAGCAGCCCGGACAGGTCCAGCGAGACCCAGTACTTC. Translated: CASSPDRSSETQYF. The chain recombines TRBV4-1 with TRBJ2-5, with 7 nucleotides matching TRBD1. Per germline, CDR1 MGHRA and CDR2 YSYEKL. This CDR3 region has 14 residues. The J segment lost 5 bases and the V segment lost 4 bases, leaving 7 bases of the junction unmatched.

The chain has TRBV5-1 and TRBJ2-5, with 7 bases lining up with TRBD1. From germline, CDR1 is SGHRS and CDR2 YFSETQ. V shed 4 bases and J 3 bases; nucleotides not matched to a gene: 3. This CDR3 has 13 residues. The CDR3 reads CASSLDREETQYF. As DNA, the CDR3 is TGCGCCAGCAGCCTAGACAGGGAAGAGACCCAGTACTTC.

The J gene is TRBJ2-5, the V gene TRBV5-4, with TRBD2 identical over 13 bases. The CDR3 runs to 16 residues. V trimming: 7 bases; J trimming: 5 bases; junction bases outside the gene matches: 11. CDR1 and CDR2 (germline): SGHNT, YYREEE (reference sequence). DNA for the CDR3: TGTGCCAGCGCGGTTGGAACTAGCGGGGGGGCGGAGACCCAGTACTTC. This translates into CASAVGTSGGAETQYF.

This chain connects TRBV9 to TRBJ2-1, with 11 positions matching TRBD2. CDR1 is SGDLS and CDR2 is YYNGEE in the germline V gene. The CDR3 sequence is 14 residues long. The V gene end was trimmed by 0 bases and the J gene end by 7 bases; junction bases not matched to a gene: 0. CDR3 sequence reads: CASSVGTSGNEQFF. The DNA for the CDR3 is TGTGCCAGCAGCGTAGGGACTAGCGGGAATGAGCAGTTCTTC.

V gene TRBV5-1 combines with J gene TRBJ2-5; TRBD2 matches 10 bases. CDR3 size: 16 residues. J was trimmed by 5 bases and V by 2 bases; bases with no gene match: 9. The V gene's germline CDR1 is SGHRS and CDR2 YFSETQ. In DNA form, the CDR3 reads TGCGCCAGCAGCTTTTTGTCTAGCGGGAGTGGGGAGACCCAGTACTTC. Encoded protein: CASSFLSSGSGETQYF. Supplemented by reference TRBV5-1 and TRBJ2-5, the full variable domain reads KAGVTQTPRYLIKTRGQQVTLSCSPISGHRSVSWYQQTPGQGLQFLFEYFSETQRNKGNFPGRFSGRQFSNSRSEMNVSTLELGDSALYLCASSFLSSGSGETQYFGPGTRLLVL.

This clone was seen a handful of times. V usage is TRBV2 and J usage is TRBJ2-7; no definite D call. CDR3 length: 12 residues. Trimming stripped 4 bases from V and 2 bases from J, with 6 bases between. Germline V gene lookup returns CDR1 SNHLY and CDR2 FYNNEI. CDR3 amino acids: CASSATPYEQYF. Written as DNA, the CDR3 is TGTGCCAGCAGTGCGACGCCCTACGAGCAGTACTTC.

The chain is built from TRBV28 and TRBJ2-7, with D possibly TRBD2 on 5 matching bases. This CDR3 region has 14 residues. CDR1 is MDHEN and CDR2 is SYDVKM in the germline V gene. Trimming shortened V by 4 bases and J by 3 bases, and 13 bases separated the two germline ends. CDR3 bases: TGTGCCAGCAGTTCAACTCAGGACTTCTACGAGCAGTACTTC. This sequence encodes CASSSTQDFYEQYF.

The rearrangement uses TRBV5-4 and TRBJ2-7, with D perhaps TRBD2 (6 bases). The germline V gene encodes CDR1 SGHNT and CDR2 YYREEE (reference sequence). V was shortened by 6 bases and J by 4 bases, with 14 bases between the two germline ends. The CDR3 spans 13 residues. The DNA for the CDR3 is TGTGCCAGCAACTTCTATGGGAGGTACGAGCAGTACTTC. Residues: CASNFYGRYEQYF.

The rearrangement uses TRBV5-4 and TRBJ2-2; 11 bases fit TRBD2. With 3 bases clipped from V and 2 bases from J, the junction kept 9 bases outside the gene matches. The germline CDR1 and CDR2 sequences are SGHNT and YYREEE (reference sequence). The CDR3 is made up of 18 amino acids. In DNA form, the CDR3 reads TGTGCCAGCAGCTCTCTAGCGGGGGGCTGGGTTAACACCGGGGAGCTGTTTTTT. This translates into CASSSLAGGWVNTGELFF.

This clone was seen a single time. The genes are TRBV11-2 and TRBJ2-7, with 7 bases identical to TRBD1. The V gene end was trimmed by 1 base and the J gene end by 0 bases; junction bases not matched to a gene: 6. Germline assignment: CDR1 SGHAT and CDR2 FQNNGV. This CDR3 comprises 16 residues. This CDR3 is CASSLGGQAFSYEQYF. CDR3 sequence (DNA): TGTGCCAGCAGCTTAGGTGGACAGGCTTTCTCCTACGAGCAGTACTTC.

The rearrangement joins TRBV4-2 to TRBJ2-3; 10 nucleotides align to TRBD2. This CDR3 spans 16 amino acids. Germline assignment: CDR1 LGHNA and CDR2 YNFKEQ. V shed 0 bases, J shed 5 bases, and the junction held 5 bases outside the gene matches. The CDR3 DNA follows: TGTGCCAGCAGCCAAGAGACTAGCGGGTATCAAGATACGCAGTATTTT. This gives the protein CASSQETSGYQDTQYF.

The chain couples TRBV5-1 to TRBJ1-6; D is perhaps TRBD1 (6 bases). CDR1 is SGHRS and CDR2 is YFSETQ in the germline V gene. Trimming pared 2 bases from V and 2 bases from J, leaving 8 bases between. This CDR3 spans 15 amino acids. The CDR3 protein is CASSLQGPYNSPLHF. The CDR3 nucleotides are TGCGCCAGCAGCTTACAGGGCCCCTATAATTCACCCCTCCACTTT.

This clone was seen only once. The chain uses TRBV13 and TRBJ2-1; D unresolved. V was trimmed by 5 bases and J by 10 bases, leaving 12 bases between them. Germline CDR1 reads PRHDT; CDR2 reads FYEKMQ (reference sequence). This CDR3 contains 12 residues. The CDR3, as DNA: TGTGCCAGCAGCCCGCAAAGGGCGGAGCAGTTCTTC. Translated: CASSPQRAEQFF.

The rearrangement uses TRBV5-6 and TRBJ1-2, with a weak D call TRBD1 (5 bases). Trimming pared 2 bases from V and 7 bases from J, leaving 9 bases between. In germline, CDR1 is SGHDT, CDR2 YYEEEE. The CDR3 has 12 residues. CDR3 DNA sequence: TGTGCCAGCAGCTTAAACAGGCTTGGCTACACCTTC. Protein: CASSLNRLGYTF.

The chain is built from TRBV7-2 and TRBJ1-2; a possible D gene is TRBD1 (5 bases). The CDR3 totals 12 residues. Germline CDR1 reads SGHTA; CDR2 reads FQGNSA. The V gene lost 5 bases and the J gene lost 8 bases, with 12 bases spanning the gap. In nucleotides, the CDR3 is TGTGCCAGCAGCCTCAGGGAGGGAGGCTACACCTTC. Translating it yields CASSLREGGYTF.

The rearrangement links TRBV6-5 to TRBJ1-1; 7 nucleotides agree with TRBD1. This CDR3 is built from 14 residues. V was clipped by 7 bases and J by 7 bases; unmatched bases: 12. Germline V CDR1 and CDR2: MNHEY, SVGAGI. The CDR3 here is CASKQSGQSIEAFF. The CDR3 nucleotides read TGTGCCAGCAAGCAATCGGGACAGAGCATTGAAGCTTTCTTT.

The chain links TRBV11-2 to TRBJ2-5; a weak D match, TRBD2 (5 bases). The germline CDR1 and CDR2 sequences are SGHAT and FQNNGV. The CDR3 contains 16 residues. The V end was cut by 1 base, the J end by 1 base, with 13 bases between. The CDR3 DNA reads as TGTGCCAGCAGCTTAGGGGGAAACCGGGGCCAAGAGACCCAGTACTTC. Its translation is CASSLGGNRGQETQYF.

The rearrangement uses TRBV6-5 and TRBJ1-5; a weak D match, TRBD1 (5 bases). V lost 5 bases, J lost 4 bases, and 9 bases lay in between. Per the germline V gene, CDR1 is MNHEY and CDR2 is SVGAGI. CDR3 length: 13 residues. The CDR3 loop is CASSHRQNQPQHF. CDR3 bases: TGTGCCAGCAGTCATCGACAGAATCAGCCCCAGCATTTT.